A selection of T cell receptor beta chains follows, all from one sample in a study of identical twins. TCRdb passed the 5' RACE reads through MiXCR, listing each CDR3 protein once. In the table there are some 330,000 distinct CDR3 sequences, 9% of which are singletons. Sample: naive T cells sorted from blood. Source of these receptors: a woman in her forties or fifties in good health. The CDR3 runs from the conserved cysteine through the conserved F or W. D genes are given only for firm matches. Rows may omit the clone size; those that give it use once, few, many or a size class.

clone size,V gene,D gene,J gene,CDR3 DNA,CDR3 protein
few,TRBV20-1,.,TRBJ2-7,TGCAGTGCTACGACAGGCTACCCCTACGAGCAGTACTTC,CSATTGYPYEQYF
many,TRBV6-1,.,TRBJ2-2,TGTGCCAGCAGCGAAACTCCTAGGGGGGTCGGCGACACCGGGGAGCTGTTTTTT,CASSETPRGVGDTGELFF
.,TRBV10-3,.,TRBJ2-5,TGTGCCACGCGCTTCACGATCCAAGAGACCCAGTACTTC,CATRFTIQETQYF
.,TRBV11-2,.,TRBJ1-1,TGTGCCAGCAGCTTAAAGGGGGAGAGCACTGAAGCTTTCTTT,CASSLKGESTEAFF
many,TRBV27,TRBD2,TRBJ2-2,TGTGCCAGCGCTTACTTAGCGGGAGGCCTTGCCGGGGAGCTGTTTTTT,CASAYLAGGLAGELFF
few,TRBV20-1,.,TRBJ1-4,TGCAGTGCTTGGCGCGCAGCAACTAATGAAAAACTGTTTTTT,CSAWRAATNEKLFF
.,TRBV10-3,.,TRBJ1-2,TGTGCCATCAGTGAGCGCGGACGGAACTATGGCTACACCTTC,CAISERGRNYGYTF
few,TRBV14,.,TRBJ2-2,TGTGCCAGCAGCCAAGAAAGTTGGGGCGGGGAGCTGTTTTTT,CASSQESWGGELFF
few,TRBV7-8,.,TRBJ1-1,TGTGCCAGCAGCTTAGGATCGGGCAGCGCGAACACTGAAGCTTTCTTT,CASSLGSGSANTEAFF
.,TRBV5-1,TRBD2,TRBJ2-2,TGCGCCAGCAGCGTCATAGCGGGAGGCAACAGGGAGCTGTTTTTT,CASSVIAGGNRELFF
.,TRBV9,TRBD2,TRBJ2-2,TGTGCCAGCAGCGTTTTGCCTAGCGGGAGCGCTGGGACCGGGGAGCTGTTTTTT,CASSVLPSGSAGTGELFF
many,TRBV9,.,TRBJ2-5,TGTGCCAGCAGCGCACTAAACCAAGAGACCCAGTACTTC,CASSALNQETQYF
.,TRBV6-1,.,TRBJ1-2,TGTGCCAGCAGTGCCGGGGCAGTGATCTATGGCTACACCTTC,CASSAGAVIYGYTF
few,TRBV6-1,.,TRBJ2-2,TGTGCCAGCAGCCGGGACATTAGGTCTACCGGGGAGCTGTTTTTT,CASSRDIRSTGELFF
.,TRBV6-1,TRBD1,TRBJ1-2,TGTGCCAGCAGTGAATCACCGGGACAGGGATCCTATGGCTACACCTTC,CASSESPGQGSYGYTF
.,TRBV5-1,.,TRBJ2-5,TGCGCCAGCAGCTTAGTAGCGGACCGGACGGAGACCCAGTACTTC,CASSLVADRTETQYF
.,TRBV7-2,.,TRBJ1-6,TGTGCCAGCAGCCAGGGTAGCTGGGGATCACCCCTCCACTTT,CASSQGSWGSPLHF
few,TRBV3-1,TRBD1,TRBJ2-2,TGTGCCAGCAGCCAAGGTGGGAGACAGGGGCCCACCGGGGAGCTGTTTTTT,CASSQGGRQGPTGELFF
few,TRBV24-1,.,TRBJ2-5,TGTGCCACCAGTGATTTCCGGGACCAAGAAGAGACCCAGTACTTC,CATSDFRDQEETQYF
.,TRBV6-5,.,TRBJ2-1,TGTGCCAGCAGTTACGGCGCGGCGAATGAGCAGTTCTTC,CASSYGAANEQFF
many,TRBV15,.,TRBJ2-1,TGTGCCACCAGCAGAGCGAATGAGCAGTTCTTC,CATSRANEQFF
.,TRBV5-1,TRBD1,TRBJ2-5,TGCGCCAGCAGCGGGGTAGGAGGACAGGGGACGCAAGAGACCCAGTACTTC,CASSGVGGQGTQETQYF
few,TRBV7-6,.,TRBJ2-1,TGTGCCAGCAGCTCCATGTCTAGAGGGGCTTGGAATGAGCAGTTCTTC,CASSSMSRGAWNEQFF
.,TRBV6-5,.,TRBJ2-3,TGTGCCAGCAGTGAGACAGTAATCACAGATACGCAGTATTTT,CASSETVITDTQYF
.,TRBV27,TRBD2,TRBJ2-4,TGTGCCAGCAGTCCCGGACTAGCGGGCCTTCTACTAGCCAAAAACATTCAGTACTTC,CASSPGLAGLLLAKNIQYF
.,TRBV10-3,.,TRBJ1-2,TGTGCCATCAGTGATCGGGGGGGCTATGGCTACACCTTC,CAISDRGGYGYTF
many,TRBV15,.,TRBJ2-5,TGTGCCGTCAGGGAAGTTGCCCAAGAGACCCAGTACTTC,CAVREVAQETQYF
.,TRBV11-3,TRBD2,TRBJ2-1,TGTGCCAGCATCCATACGGCGGGAGGGCTCCATGAGCAGTTCTTC,CASIHTAGGLHEQFF
many,TRBV11-2,.,TRBJ2-1,TGTGCCAGCAGCTGGAACGGACAGCTTACCTACAATGAGCAGTTCTTC,CASSWNGQLTYNEQFF
few,TRBV4-2,.,TRBJ2-1,TGTGCCAGCAGCCAAGATATGGCGGGTAGGGATGAGCAGTTCTTC,CASSQDMAGRDEQFF
few,TRBV3-1,.,TRBJ2-3,TGTGCCAGCAGCCAAGGGGCCTCAGGGTGGGGCACAGATACGCAGTATTTT,CASSQGASGWGTDTQYF
many,TRBV29-1,TRBD1,TRBJ2-1,TGCAGCGTTGAAGATTCTGTTCCCCGGGACAGGGACAATGAGCAGTTCTTC,CSVEDSVPRDRDNEQFF
many,TRBV7-9,.,TRBJ2-2,TGTGCCAGCAGCCCACCCAGGGTCACCGGGGAGCTGTTTTTT,CASSPPRVTGELFF
.,TRBV5-6,.,TRBJ2-3,TGTGCCAGCAGTAAATGGGCTGGGACGGGAGAAACGCAGTATTTT,CASSKWAGTGETQYF
.,TRBV25-1,.,TRBJ1-1,TGTGCCAGCAGATACGGAATGAACACTGAAGCTTTCTTT,CASRYGMNTEAFF
many,TRBV12-3/TRBV12-4,TRBD2,TRBJ2-3,TGTGCCAGCAGTTTAACCGGGAGGGCCCTCCCAGATACGCAGTATTTT,CASSLTGRALPDTQYF